This T cell receptor (beta chain) was captured by sequencing in a study of T cell repertoires in cytomegalovirus infection (dated by TCRdb to about 2019). About the study as a whole: Because public TCR beta signatures pointed to carriage of CMV infection together with the matching HLA type, the HLA type of each donor mattered for the analysis.

Study-level results and caveats: The ex vivo response was dominated by HLA-C-restricted CMV-specific TCR beta clonotypes, and the single most frequent clonotype in two of eight donors was supplied by these HLA-C-restricted clonotypes. Carriers of CMV infection plus the relevant HLA type were discriminated by the cumulative frequency of public TCR beta family members in the study cohort and in an independent approximately 360-donor cohort.

This clonotype has ten or more counts. Its antigen has not been determined. Base qualities are not recorded, but no much larger clone differs from it by a single base. The listed sequencing device is Illumina HiSeq 1500. TCRdb reprocessed the public reads (quality trimming at Q25 with fastp, clone calling with MiXCR) and kept in-frame beta chains. Identical CDR3 proteins give one entry, which carries the most common genes and DNA. The sample table lists 560,000 or so distinct CDR3 sequences, 16% of them with a count of one. Roughly a quarter of the sample belongs to the ten largest clones. According to the germline V gene (reference sequence), CDR1 reads SEHNR and CDR2 reads FQNEAQ. Its CDR3 holds 12 amino acids, cysteine through phenylalanine. Only the CDR3 part of the read is kept: 36 bases, read in frame from the first base. V gives up 3 bases and J gives up 8 bases, and the segment between their germline ends measures 10 bases.

This clonotype originated in a human donor in good health (CMV status not recorded). Some clones in this sample may be carry-over from other donors' samples. The chain employs TRBV7-9 and TRBJ1-2; no D gene call is confident. Sequences were obtained from CD8+ T cells from PBMCs. The DNA reads TGTGCCAGCAGCTTTAGCCAGTTGGGCTACACCTTC. Its translation reads: CASSFSQLGYTF. When the CDR3 is completed using the reference TRBV7-9 and TRBJ1-2 genes on either side, the full variable domain is DTGVSQNPRHKITKRGQNVTFRCDPISEHNRLYWYRQTLGQGPEFLTYFQNEAQLEKSRLLSDRFSAERPKGSFSTLEIQRTEQGDSAMYLCASSFSQLGYTFGSGTRLTVV.